The sequence of this T cell receptor (beta chain) was determined in a study of blood T cell repertoires in COVID-19. Looking at the study overall: T cells, B-cell-depleted T cells, or PBMCs provided the cDNA or gDNA that served as material.

Trimming left V 7 bases short and J 0 bases short, with 12 bases between. This CDR3 region has 14 residues. The V gene's germline CDR1 is MDHEN and CDR2 SYDVKM. As processed by the authors: Cell counts per sample came from amplifying reference gene primers. TCRdb's table, derived via immunoSEQ multiplex PCR, lists solely in-frame clones and lacks some. V and J calls and clone size are given by that table; D and trimming were obtained from the DNA. In the table there are approximately 210,000 clones, under 90% of which are singletons. Cohorts were determined from participant-reported clinical history. This chain uses TRBV28 with TRBJ2-5; D gene uncertain. Specimen: PBMCs or T cells enriched from blood (not recorded which). The receptor was isolated from a woman aged 45-60 years with acute COVID-19. DNA of the CDR3: TGTGCCAGCATTGCTTGGGCCAACCAAGAGACCCAGTACTTC. Its protein product is CASIAWANQETQYF. Combining the CDR3 with reference TRBV28 and TRBJ2-5 gives the whole variable domain DVKVTQSSRYLVKRTGEKVFLECVQDMDHENMFWYRQDPGLGLRLIYFSYDVKMKEKGDIPEGYSVSREKKERFSLILESASTNQTSMYLCASIAWANQETQYFGPGTRLLVL.